This TCR beta chain emerged from a study of spatial heterogeneity in lung cancer. Study at large: Each distinct TCR and UMI combination averaged more than ten appearances in raw reads. Study results and limitations: Tumors with more nonsynonymous mutations had more expanded intratumoral alpha and beta TCRs.

Specified time point: sample taken at primary tumor resection. Patients with untreated early-stage non-small cell lung cancer, numbering 72, were the donors. Via MiXCR, TCRdb re-called the 5' RACE reads, giving one row per CDR3 protein. Counted here are 3,000 to 3,500 distinct CDR3 sequences, approximately 6.1% occurring once; the ten biggest clones make up under 15%. This clonotype counts as medium-sized. Antigen unknown. The TCR comes from a male donor with early-stage non-small cell lung cancer. Sample: lung tumor tissue, taken at surgery.

The CDR3 spells CASSTRAASTDTQYF. CDR3 nucleotide sequence: TGTGCCAGCAGTACCAGGGCGGCGAGCACAGATACGCAGTATTTT. This chain joins TRBV12-3 or TRBV12-4 and TRBJ2-3; tentative D call: TRBD1 (5 bases). The CDR3 has 15 residues. The V end lost 5 bases, the J end lost 0 bases, and 12 bases lay between the germline ends.